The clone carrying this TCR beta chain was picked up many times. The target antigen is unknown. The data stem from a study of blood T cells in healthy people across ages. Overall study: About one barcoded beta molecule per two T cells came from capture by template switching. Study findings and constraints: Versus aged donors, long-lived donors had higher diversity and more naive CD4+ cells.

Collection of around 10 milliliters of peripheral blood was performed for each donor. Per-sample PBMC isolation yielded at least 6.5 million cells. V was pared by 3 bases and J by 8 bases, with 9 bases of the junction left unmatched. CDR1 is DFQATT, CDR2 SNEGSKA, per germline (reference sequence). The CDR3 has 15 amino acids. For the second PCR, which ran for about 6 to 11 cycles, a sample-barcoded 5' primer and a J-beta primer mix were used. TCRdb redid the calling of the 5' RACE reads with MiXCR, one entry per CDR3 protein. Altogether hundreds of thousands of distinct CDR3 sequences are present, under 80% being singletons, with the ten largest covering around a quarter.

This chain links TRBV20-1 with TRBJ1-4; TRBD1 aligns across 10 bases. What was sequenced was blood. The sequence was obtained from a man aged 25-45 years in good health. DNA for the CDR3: TGCAGTGCTAGGCCCCGGGACAGGGGTAGGGAAAAACTGTTTTTT. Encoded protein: CSARPRDRGREKLFF.